The clone carrying this TCR beta chain turned up a few times. No antigen is known for it. The entry originates in a study of CD8 T cells in ankylosing spondylitis. Trimming removed 6 bases from V and 1 base from J; junction bases left unmatched: 5. CDR1 and CDR2 from the germline V gene are ENHRY and SYGVKD. The CDR3 length is 17 residues. The TCR beta libraries were generated through quantitative 5'-RACE incorporating molecular barcodes. TCRdb reanalysed the 5' RACE reads using MiXCR and keeps one entry per CDR3 protein. The table shows more than 150,000 distinct CDR3 sequences, with approximately 18% occurring only once. Study-level results: Past research had described some motif variants in reactive arthritis synovial fluid and blood. What appeared characteristic of ankylosing spondylitis blood was a TCR beta motif of eight highly homologous variants. Significant enrichment of disease-linked clones was reported in matched ankylosing spondylitis synovial fluid.

Input material: blood, either unsorted or a sorted T cell fraction (not recorded which). This sequence originates from a male donor under 30 with ankylosing spondylitis or in good health (not recorded which). The rearrangement uses TRBV10-3 and TRBJ2-1, with 14 positions matching TRBD2. The DNA of the CDR3 is TGTGCCATCAGGGGACTAGCGGGAGAGAGTTCCTACAATGAGCAGTTCTTC. Its translation: CAIRGLAGESSYNEQFF.